This entry lists 21 T cell receptor beta chains sequenced from one sample in a study of CD8+ T cells in alopecia areata. After isolation, RNA underwent reverse transcription to generate cDNA as the sequencing template. Repertoires were generated with immunoSEQ multiplex PCR, while TCRdb's copy carries only in-frame clones and drops some. The table has around 190,000 clones, approximately 56% seen once. As for treatment: oral pan-JAK inhibitor, 5-10 mg twice daily. This material consisted of CD4+ T cells sorted from blood, taken at week 4, from a patient treated with tofacitinib. These receptors were taken from a human donor with alopecia areata.

The chain carries TRBV5-1 and TRBJ1-4, with unresolved D. This CDR3 is built from 11 residues. The germline CDR1 and CDR2 sequences are SGHRS and YFSETQ. V lost 1 base and J lost 5, with 0 bases in between. The CDR3 DNA reads as TGCGCCAGCAGCTTGAATGAAAAACTGTTTTTT. Translating gives CASSLNEKLFF.

The chain employs TRBV7-9 and TRBJ2-7; the match to TRBD2 covers 7 bases. The CDR3 has 16 residues. CDR1 and CDR2 (germline): SEHNR, FQNEAQ (reference sequence). V shed 5 bases, J shed 0 bases, and the junction held 10 bases outside the gene matches. CDR3 sequence reads: CASSQATSADSYEQYF. In DNA form, the CDR3 reads TGTGCCAGCAGCCAAGCTACTAGCGCTGACTCCTACGAGCAGTACTTC.

V usage is TRBV30 and J usage is TRBJ1-5; 7 nucleotides line up with TRBD1. The ends lost 2 bases at V and 7 bases at J; junction bases unmatched: 14. The CDR3 extends over 16 amino acids. The germline CDR1 and CDR2 sequences are GTSNPN and SVGIG (reference sequence). The DNA of the CDR3 is TGTGCCTGGAGTCTCTGGGCTACAGGGGAGGGCCAGCCCCAGCATTTT. It specifies CAWSLWATGEGQPQHF.

This clone was seen a handful of times. The rearrangement joins TRBV30 to TRBJ1-1; D not certain. The germline V gene has CDR1 GTSNPN and CDR2 SVGIG (reference sequence). V was clipped by 0 bases and J by 4 bases, with 12 bases between them. The CDR3 has 14 residues. Here the CDR3 reads CAWSVHGRGTEAFF. The CDR3 DNA reads as TGTGCCTGGAGTGTACACGGCCGGGGCACTGAAGCTTTCTTT.

The V gene is TRBV2, the J gene TRBJ2-7, with D possibly matching TRBD1 (6 bases). The CDR3 is 12 amino acids. V lost 6 bases, J lost 6 bases, and 12 bases lay in between. In germline, CDR1 is SNHLY, CDR2 FYNNEI. The CDR3 here is CASRQSGVEQYF. DNA for the CDR3: TGTGCCAGCAGACAGTCAGGGGTCGAGCAGTACTTC.

This chain connects TRBV29-1 to TRBJ2-7; D unclear. Trimming removed 6 bases at V and 5 bases at J, with 11 bases between. The CDR3 has 11 amino acids. CDR1 and CDR2 from the germline V gene are SQVTM and ANQGSEA. The CDR3 bases are TGCAGCGTCAGACTGCGAGACGAGCAGTACTTC. As protein: CSVRLRDEQYF.

This clone was detected a few times. The chain uses TRBV27 and TRBJ1-2; 9 nucleotides match TRBD1. CDR3 length equals 16 residues. Germline V gene sequence: CDR1 MNHEY, CDR2 SMNVEV (reference sequence). Trimming removed 0 bases from V and 3 bases from J; junction bases left unmatched: 5. The CDR3 protein is CASSLSPGQGYYGYTF. For the CDR3, the DNA is TGTGCCAGCAGTTTATCCCCGGGACAGGGTTACTATGGCTACACCTTC.

DNA of the CDR3: TGTGCCTGGAGTCCCGGGGCCGTTAATGAAAAACTGTTTTTT. Translation: CAWSPGAVNEKLFF. The genes are TRBV30 and TRBJ1-4; a possible D gene is TRBD1 (5 bases). Trimming removed 2 bases from V and 4 bases from J, with 11 bases in between. This CDR3 comprises 14 residues. CDR1 is GTSNPN, CDR2 SVGIG, per germline (reference sequence).

The rearrangement uses TRBV10-3 and TRBJ2-1; 7 nucleotides agree with TRBD2. This CDR3 has 13 residues. The trim removed 4 bases at V and 11 bases at J, leaving 8 bases unmatched. Germline lookup yields CDR1 ENHRY and CDR2 SYGVKD. CDR3 amino acids: CAISGNRAGQQFF. The CDR3 coding sequence is TGTGCCATCAGTGGTAATCGAGCGGGACAGCAGTTCTTC.

The chain has TRBV13 and TRBJ2-3, with 11 bases matching TRBD2. CDR3 length: 15 residues. The V gene's germline CDR1 is PRHDT and CDR2 FYEKMQ (reference sequence). V trimming: 5 bases; J trimming: 3 bases; junction bases outside the gene matches: 4. The CDR3 reads CASSKTSGKTDTQYF. The DNA for the CDR3 is TGTGCCAGCAGCAAGACTAGCGGGAAGACAGATACGCAGTATTTT.

This rearrangement joins TRBV7-2 to TRBJ2-7; a weak D match, TRBD2 (6 bases). CDR3 length: 14 residues. Germline V gene lookup returns CDR1 SGHTA and CDR2 FQGNSA. Between the trimmed V and J ends, which lost 2 bases and 7 bases, there was a span of 15 bases. The CDR3 loop reads CASSLSGPAREQYF. The CDR3 nucleotides are TGTGCCAGCAGCTTAAGCGGGCCCGCCAGGGAGCAGTACTTC.

V usage is TRBV29-1 and J usage is TRBJ2-2; a possible D gene is TRBD1 (5 bases). Germline values: CDR1 SQVTM, CDR2 ANQGSEA. The CDR3 runs 13 residues. V lost 3 bases to trimming and J lost 0 bases, with 5 bases between them. In DNA, the CDR3 is TGCAGCGTTGACAGGGCGAACACCGGGGAGCTGTTTTTT. This codes for CSVDRANTGELFF.

The V call is TRBV25-1, the J call TRBJ2-5, with unresolved D. This CDR3 spans 14 amino acids. Trimming took off 3 bases at V and 2 bases at J, with 10 bases between the two ends. The germline gives CDR1 MGHDK, CDR2 SYGVNS. The CDR3 DNA is TGTGCCAGCAGTGACTGGGTCCGTCAAGAGACCCAGTACTTC. Its protein is CASSDWVRQETQYF.

The chain employs TRBV29-1 and TRBJ2-3; D not certain. The CDR3 length is 12 residues. CDR1 SQVTM and CDR2 ANQGSEA come from the germline V gene. V shed 1 base and J shed 2 bases, with 4 bases lying between them. The CDR3 sequence is CSVEATTDTQYF. Written as DNA, the CDR3 is TGCAGCGTTGAAGCGACCACAGATACGCAGTATTTT.

This clone was seen a few times. The junction departs from germline at one end; a sequencing error may be responsible. Here the CDR3 reads CASNRGGSEPYF. The CDR3 nucleotides read TGTGCCAGCAACCGGGGCGGTAGCGAGCCGTACTTC. The chain employs TRBV2 and TRBJ2-7; the D call may be TRBD1 or TRBD2 (5 bases each). The length of the CDR3 is 12 residues. Germline CDR1 and CDR2: SNHLY and FYNNEI.

The sample holds one count of this clone. This CDR3 is CASRLGQAYGYTF. CDR3 in DNA: TGTGCCAGCAGACTCGGACAGGCCTATGGCTACACCTTC. The V gene is TRBV4-2, the J gene TRBJ1-2; TRBD1 aligns across 7 bases. J lost 4 bases, V lost 6 bases, and 5 bases had no gene match. The CDR3 runs to 13 residues. CDR1 is LGHNA and CDR2 is YNFKEQ in the germline V gene.

The rearrangement uses TRBV9 and TRBJ1-5; D gene unclear. CDR3 length equals 15 residues. Trimming pared 0 bases from V and 4 bases from J, leaving 11 bases between. Germline V gene data show CDR1 as SGDLS and CDR2 as YYNGEE. The CDR3 is CASSVDPRLNQPQHF. CDR3 DNA sequence: TGTGCCAGCAGCGTAGACCCAAGGTTGAATCAGCCCCAGCATTTT.

This chain connects TRBV29-1 to TRBJ2-3; maybe TRBD1 (6 bases). This CDR3 is built from 13 residues. Trimming took 4 bases from V and 5 from J, leaving 13 bases between them. Germline-derived CDR1 and CDR2 are SQVTM and ANQGSEA. This CDR3 is CSVVQGRVDTQYF. In DNA, the CDR3 is TGCAGCGTTGTGCAGGGGCGCGTAGATACGCAGTATTTT.

The chain joins TRBV7-3 to TRBJ2-1; weak D call: TRBD2 (6 bases). V gave up 2 bases and J gave up 1 base, with 9 bases separating them. Germline lookup yields CDR1 SGHTA and CDR2 FQGTGA. This CDR3 is built from 15 residues. CDR3 in DNA: TGTGCCAGCAGCTTAGCGGGGACTTCCTACAATGAGCAGTTCTTC. Translated: CASSLAGTSYNEQFF.

The chain carries TRBV11-2 and TRBJ2-3; 9 bases align to TRBD1. This CDR3 has 16 amino acids. Germline V gene sequence: CDR1 SGHAT, CDR2 FQNNGV. V dropped 5 bases and J dropped 5; count of bases not matched to a gene: 11. In nucleotides, the CDR3 is TGTGCCAGCAGCCGGCGGGGACAGGGCATGGGAGATACGCAGTATTTT. Translating gives CASSRRGQGMGDTQYF. The entire variable domain, with the rest obtained from reference TRBV11-2 and TRBJ2-3, is as follows: EAGVAQSPRYKIIEKRQSVAFWCNPISGHATLYWYQQILGQGPKLLIQFQNNGVVDDSQLPKDRFSAERLKGVDSTLKIQPAKLEDSAVYLCASSRRGQGMGDTQYFGPGTRLTVL.

The chain uses TRBV7-2 and TRBJ2-7; tentatively, D is TRBD1 (6 bases). Germline assignment: CDR1 SGHTA and CDR2 FQGNSA. The CDR3 contains 15 residues. Trimming stripped 0 bases from V and 3 bases from J, with 12 bases between. DNA for the CDR3: TGTGCCAGCAGCTTAGCGGGCAGGGGTTACTACGAGCAGTACTTC. This sequence encodes CASSLAGRGYYEQYF.